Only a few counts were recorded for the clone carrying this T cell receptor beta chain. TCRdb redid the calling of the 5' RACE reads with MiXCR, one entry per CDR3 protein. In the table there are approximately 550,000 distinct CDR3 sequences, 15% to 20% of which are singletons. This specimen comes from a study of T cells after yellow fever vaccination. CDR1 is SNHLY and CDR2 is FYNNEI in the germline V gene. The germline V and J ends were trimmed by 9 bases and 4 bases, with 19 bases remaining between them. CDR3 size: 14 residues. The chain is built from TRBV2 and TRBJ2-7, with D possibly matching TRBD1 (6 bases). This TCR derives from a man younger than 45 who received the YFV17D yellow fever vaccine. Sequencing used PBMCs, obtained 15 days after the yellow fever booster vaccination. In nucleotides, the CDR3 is TGTGCCAGTACAATGGGGGCAGTTGGTTACGAGCAGTACTTC. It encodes CASTMGAVGYEQYF. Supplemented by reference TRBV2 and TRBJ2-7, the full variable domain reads EPEVTQTPSHQVTQMGQEVILRCVPISNHLYFYWYRQILGQKVEFLVSFYNNEISEKSEIFDDQFSVERPDGSNFTLKIRSTKLEDSAMYFCASTMGAVGYEQYFGPGTRLTVT.